These T cell receptor beta chains were read from a single sample in a study of blood T cells in healthy people across ages. Via MiXCR, TCRdb re-called the 5' RACE reads, giving one row per CDR3 protein. The table lists 600,000 or so distinct CDR3 sequences, about 28% of them singletons. The sequenced sample consisted of blood. Receptors originate from a woman of 80 years or more in good health. Each CDR3 is given with its conserved first and last residue. Each record gives: V gene, J gene, D gene, clone size, CDR3 protein, CDR3 DNA. The D gene is left open where the match is weak. Expanded clones are given a class, and other clones once, few, many or no size at all.

>TRBV5-6|TRBJ2-5|.|many
CASSLRRGWLETQYF
TGTGCCAGCAGCTTGCGCAGGGGATGGTTAGAGACCCAGTACTTC
>TRBV9|TRBJ2-3|.|.
CASSAGPRDTQYF
TGTGCCAGCAGCGCTGGGCCGAGGGATACGCAGTATTTT
>TRBV30|TRBJ1-1|.|few
CAWSGEGVLAFF
TGTGCCTGGAGTGGCGAAGGAGTGTTAGCTTTCTTT
>TRBV6-1|TRBJ2-3|.|many
CASSATTGTISTDTQYF
TGTGCCAGCAGTGCCACGACAGGGACTATTAGCACAGATACGCAGTATTTT
>TRBV2|TRBJ2-4|TRBD1|few
CASRAFTGAELAKNIQYF
TGTGCCAGCAGGGCCTTCACAGGGGCTGAACTAGCCAAAAACATTCAGTACTTC
>TRBV4-3|TRBJ1-2|.|many
CASSQESDGYYGYTF
TGCGCCAGCAGCCAAGAGAGTGACGGATACTATGGCTACACCTTC
>TRBV7-2|TRBJ2-3|.|.
CASSVKRAGGNEQYF
TGTGCCAGCAGCGTAAAAAGGGCAGGGGGGAATGAGCAGTATTTT
>TRBV7-9|TRBJ1-1|.|few
CASSLMRTEAFF
TGTGCCAGCAGCTTAATGCGCACTGAAGCTTTCTTT
>TRBV7-2|TRBJ2-3|.|.
CASSSELAVMQYF
TGTGCCAGCAGCTCCGAACTAGCCGTTATGCAGTATTTT
>TRBV18|TRBJ2-7|.|many
CASSQIRDVYREQYF
TGTGCCAGCTCCCAAATCCGGGACGTTTATAGAGAGCAGTACTTC
>TRBV18|TRBJ1-6|.|.
CASSPARESPLHF
TGTGCCAGCTCACCAGCCAGGGAGTCACCCCTCCACTTT
>TRBV5-6|TRBJ2-1|.|many
CASSLGGGASSEQFF
TGTGCCAGCAGCTTGGGGGGGGGGGCCTCTAGTGAGCAGTTCTTC
>TRBV7-2|TRBJ1-5|.|many
CASSLSPNQPQHF
TGTGCCAGCAGCTTATCACCAAATCAGCCCCAGCATTTT
>TRBV9|TRBJ2-5|TRBD2|.
CASSRAGGVPETQYF
TGTGCCAGCAGTCGGGCGGGGGGGGTACCGGAGACCCAGTACTTC
>TRBV6-2/TRBV6-3|TRBJ1-2|.|many
CASSLEDNYGYTF
TGTGCCAGCAGTTTGGAGGATAACTATGGCTACACCTTC
>TRBV15|TRBJ1-4|.|few
CATSRDAPGENEKLFF
TGTGCCACCAGCAGAGACGCCCCAGGGGAAAATGAAAAACTGTTTTTT
>TRBV7-3|TRBJ2-1|TRBD2|many
CASSSLRGGLNEQFF
TGTGCCAGCAGCTCCCTTCGGGGGGGCCTCAATGAGCAGTTCTTC
>TRBV4-1|TRBJ2-7|TRBD1|many
CASSQEKKDRSLEQYF
TGCGCCAGCAGCCAAGAAAAAAAGGACAGGTCCCTCGAGCAGTACTTC
>TRBV10-3|TRBJ2-3|.|many
CAISEFTDTQYF
TGTGCCATCAGTGAGTTTACAGATACGCAGTATTTT
>TRBV7-2|TRBJ2-3|.|many
CASSLLTGSNTQYF
TGTGCCAGCAGCTTGTTGACAGGCTCAAATACGCAGTATTTT